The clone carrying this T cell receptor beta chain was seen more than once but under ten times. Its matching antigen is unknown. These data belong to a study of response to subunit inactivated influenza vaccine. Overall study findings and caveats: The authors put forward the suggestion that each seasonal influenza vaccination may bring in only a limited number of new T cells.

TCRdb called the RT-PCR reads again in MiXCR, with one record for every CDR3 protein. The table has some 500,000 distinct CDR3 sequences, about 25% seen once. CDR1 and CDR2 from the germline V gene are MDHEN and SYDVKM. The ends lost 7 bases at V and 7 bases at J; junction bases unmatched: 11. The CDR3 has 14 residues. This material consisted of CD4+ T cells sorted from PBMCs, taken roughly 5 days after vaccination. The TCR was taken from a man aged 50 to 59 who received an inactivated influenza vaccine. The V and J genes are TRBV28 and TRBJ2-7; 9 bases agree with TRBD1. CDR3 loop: CASTTGQGPGEQYF. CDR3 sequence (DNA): TGTGCCAGCACTACGGGACAGGGCCCAGGGGAGCAGTACTTC.